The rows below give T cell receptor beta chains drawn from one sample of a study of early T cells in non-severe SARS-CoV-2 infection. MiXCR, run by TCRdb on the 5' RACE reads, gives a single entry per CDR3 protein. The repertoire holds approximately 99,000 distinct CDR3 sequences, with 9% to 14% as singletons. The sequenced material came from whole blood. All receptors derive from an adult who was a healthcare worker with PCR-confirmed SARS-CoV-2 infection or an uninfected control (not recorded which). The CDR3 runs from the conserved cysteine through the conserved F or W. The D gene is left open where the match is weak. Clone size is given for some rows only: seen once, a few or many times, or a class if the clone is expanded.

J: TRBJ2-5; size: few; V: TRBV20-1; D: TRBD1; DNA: TGCAGTGCTCGAGACAGGGTGTACCAAGAGACCCAGTACTTC; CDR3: CSARDRVYQETQYF
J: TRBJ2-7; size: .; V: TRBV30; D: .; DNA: TGTGCCTGGAGTCGTGGGGGAGCCTCCTACGAGCAGTACTTC; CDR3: CAWSRGGASYEQYF
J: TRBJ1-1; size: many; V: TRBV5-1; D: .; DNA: TGCGCCAGCAGCTCCGGGGGGCGGTACACTGAAGCTTTCTTT; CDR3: CASSSGGRYTEAFF
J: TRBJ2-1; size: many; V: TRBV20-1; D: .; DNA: TGCAGTGCTACGAGAGATGAGCAGTTCTTC; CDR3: CSATRDEQFF
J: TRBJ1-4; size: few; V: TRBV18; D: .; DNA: TGTGCCAGCTCACCAAGCCTCGAAATAGGTGAAAAACTGTTTTTT; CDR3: CASSPSLEIGEKLFF
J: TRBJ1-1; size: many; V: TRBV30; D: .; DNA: TGTGCCTGGAGTGCTAAGGGCACTGAAGCTTTCTTT; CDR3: CAWSAKGTEAFF
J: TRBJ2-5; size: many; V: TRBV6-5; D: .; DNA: TGTGCCAGCAGTTCGCAGGGGAGGCTGGAGACCCAGTACTTC; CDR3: CASSSQGRLETQYF
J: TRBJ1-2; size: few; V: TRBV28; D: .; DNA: TGTGCCAGCAGCCGGACCGGACACAACTATGGCTACACCTTC; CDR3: CASSRTGHNYGYTF
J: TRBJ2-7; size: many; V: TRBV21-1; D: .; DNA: TGTGCCAGCAGCAGTTACTGGGAGAGCTCCCCTCGGGCGGCTCATCGCCGTGGCTACGAGCAGTACTTC; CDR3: CASSSYWESSPRAAHRRGYEQYF
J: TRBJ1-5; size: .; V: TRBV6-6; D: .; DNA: TGTGCCAGCAGTTCAGGGGTTAGCAATCAGCCCCAGCATTTT; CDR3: CASSSGVSNQPQHF
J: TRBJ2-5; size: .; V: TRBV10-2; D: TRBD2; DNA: TGCGCCAGCAGAGACGTCGGGGCAGCGGGGGAGACCCAGTACTTC; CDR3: CASRDVGAAGETQYF
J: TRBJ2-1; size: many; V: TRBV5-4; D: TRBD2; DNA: TGTGCCAGCCAACTAGCGGGCCCAACCTACAATGAGCAGTTCTTC; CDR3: CASQLAGPTYNEQFF
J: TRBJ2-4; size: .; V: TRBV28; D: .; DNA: TGTGCCAGCAGGCTTGCGCAAGAAAACATTCAGTACTTC; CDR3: CASRLAQENIQYF
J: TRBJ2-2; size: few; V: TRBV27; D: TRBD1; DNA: TGTGCCAGCAGTTCCCCCCGGTGGGGACAGGGACTCCCCGGGGAGCTGTTTTTT; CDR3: CASSSPRWGQGLPGELFF
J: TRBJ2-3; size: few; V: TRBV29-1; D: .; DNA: TGCAGCGTTGGGAACAAAGATACGCAGTATTTT; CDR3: CSVGNKDTQYF
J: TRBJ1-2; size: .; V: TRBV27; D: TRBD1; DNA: TGTGCCAGCTTATCCCGGGACAGGGGTAGTACGGACTATGGCTACACCTTC; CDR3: CASLSRDRGSTDYGYTF
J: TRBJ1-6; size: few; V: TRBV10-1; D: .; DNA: TGCGCCAGCAGTCAGGGGCATAATTCACCCCTCCACTTT; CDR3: CASSQGHNSPLHF
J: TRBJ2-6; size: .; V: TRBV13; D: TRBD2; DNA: TGTGCCAGCAGCCCCGGGACTAGTACTGGGGCCAACGTCCTGACTTTC; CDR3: CASSPGTSTGANVLTF
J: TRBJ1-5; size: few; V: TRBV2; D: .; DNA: TGTGCCAGCAGTGAGCGTAGCAATCAGCCCCAGCATTTT; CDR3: CASSERSNQPQHF
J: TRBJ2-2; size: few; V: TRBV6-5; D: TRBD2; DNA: TGTGCCAGCAGTTACTCGGGTCTAGCGGGAGTACCGGACACCGGGGAGCTGTTTTTT; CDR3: CASSYSGLAGVPDTGELFF
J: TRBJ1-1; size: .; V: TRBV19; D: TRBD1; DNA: TGTGCCACGCACAAAGGAGGGACAGGGGGTGAAGCTTTCTTT; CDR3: CATHKGGTGGEAFF
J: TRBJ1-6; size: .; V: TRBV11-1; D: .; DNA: TGTGCCAGCAGCTTAGTCAGGGGACGTTCACCCCTCCACTTT; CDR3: CASSLVRGRSPLHF
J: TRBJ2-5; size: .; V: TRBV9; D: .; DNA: TGTGCCAGCAGCGTAGCTGGGGAGACCCAGTACTTC; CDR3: CASSVAGETQYF
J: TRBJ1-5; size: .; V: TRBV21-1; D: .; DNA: TGTGCCAGCAGCAAGGTCAGGGGGCCGCTTCGGGCGAATCAGCCCCAGCATTTT; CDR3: CASSKVRGPLRANQPQHF